This is a list of T cell receptor beta chains from one sample in a study of CD8 T cells in Susac syndrome. MiXCR, applied by TCRdb to the immunoSEQ multiplex PCR reads, yields one record per CDR3 protein. Here the sample spans roughly 220,000 distinct CDR3 sequences, roughly 93% being singletons. Sequencing was performed on CD4+ T cells from PBMCs. Receptor source: a human donor with Susac syndrome. Each CDR3 is given with its conserved first and last residue. The D gene is left open where the match is weak. Clone size is given for some rows only: seen once, a few or many times, or a class if the clone is expanded.

once TRBJ2-2 TRBD1 TRBV11-2 TGTGCCAGCAGCTCGACAGGGGGCTACACCGGGGAGCTGTTTTTT CASSSTGGYTGELFF
- TRBJ1-5 TRBD1 TRBV6-5 TGTGCCAGCAGTACGGACAGGGGTCAGCCCCAGCATTTT CASSTDRGQPQHF
- TRBJ2-2 - TRBV3-1 TGTGCCAGCAGCCAAGGTCAGGGGTATGCCACCGGGGAGCTGTTTTTT CASSQGQGYATGELFF
- TRBJ2-5 - TRBV7-2 TGTGCCAGCAGCTCGCAGGGGGGCCAGACCCAGTACTTC CASSSQGGQTQYF
- TRBJ1-2 - TRBV29-1 TGCAGCGTTGCCGGCGGCGGGGGGGAGGGTGGCTACACCTTC CSVAGGGGEGGYTF
- TRBJ2-6 - TRBV5-1 TGCGCCAGCACCGACGGGGGTCTTAGCTCTGGGGCCAACGTCCTGACTTTC CASTDGGLSSGANVLTF
- TRBJ1-2 - TRBV20-1 TGCAGTGCTAGGGAAACAACTAACTATGGCTACACCTTC CSARETTNYGYTF
- TRBJ1-5 - TRBV7-9 TGTGCCAGCAGCCGTCAGGGGAGTGAGCCCCAGCATTTT CASSRQGSEPQHF
- TRBJ1-2 - TRBV27 TGTGCCAGCAGTTCGTTTGTTAACTATGGCTACACCTTC CASSSFVNYGYTF
- TRBJ1-6 - TRBV5-4 TGTGCCAGCAGTTTCTCCATCCCCGGAAATTCACCCCTCCACTTT CASSFSIPGNSPLHF
once TRBJ2-7 - TRBV3-1 TGTGCCAGCAGCCAAGACGGTCAGACTACTGAGTACTTC CASSQDGQTTEYF
- TRBJ1-1 - TRBV18 TGTGCCAGCTCACCACCGAAAACGCAAGTTCTCGCTGAAGCTTTCTTT CASSPPKTQVLAEAFF
- TRBJ2-3 - TRBV19 TGTGCCAGTAGTAAGTTAACGGAGCAGTATTTT CASSKLTEQYF
- TRBJ2-3 TRBD2 TRBV5-1 TGCGCCAGCAGCCCTCGCGGGAGCGGGGCCCCAGATACGCAGTATTTT CASSPRGSGAPDTQYF
- TRBJ2-1 - TRBV10-2 TGCGCCAGCAGTGAGCACAGCGACTCCTACAATGAGCAGTTCTTC CASSEHSDSYNEQFF
- TRBJ2-5 TRBD1 TRBV13 TGTGCCAGCAGCTTAGGCTCGGGACAGGCTCGGACAGAGACCCAGTACTTC CASSLGSGQARTETQYF
once TRBJ1-2 - TRBV4-1 TGCGCCAGCAGCCAAACAGGGCTGGGTGGCTACACCTTC CASSQTGLGGYTF
- TRBJ1-5 - TRBV12-3/TRBV12-4 TGTGCCAGCAGTTTAGCGAACAGGGAACAGCCCCAGCATTTT CASSLANREQPQHF
- TRBJ1-3 - TRBV20-1 TGCAGTGCTCTGAGATCGGGCAGGCTTGACTCTGGAAACACCATATATTTT CSALRSGRLDSGNTIYF
- TRBJ2-1 TRBD2 TRBV29-1 TGCAGCGCGCGCCTAGCGGGGGTGTACAATGAGCAGTTCTTC CSARLAGVYNEQFF
- TRBJ1-2 - TRBV27 TGTGCCAGCAGTAAGGGGGACGGCTTAGGCTACACCTTC CASSKGDGLGYTF
- TRBJ2-4 - TRBV27 TGTGCCAGCAGTTTGCGGGATGCCAAAAACATTCAGTACTTC CASSLRDAKNIQYF
- TRBJ1-1 - TRBV5-1 TGCGCCAGCAGCTTGGCCGGGGCCAGGGCGGCTGAAGCTTTCTTT CASSLAGARAAEAFF
- TRBJ2-5 - TRBV3-1 TGTGCCAGCAGCCAAGCCCGAACCGGGTCGGTTAGGACCCAGTACTTC CASSQARTGSVRTQYF
- TRBJ1-3 TRBD1 TRBV30 TGTGCCTGGAGCCAGGGGGCTGACTCTGGAAACACCATATATTTT CAWSQGADSGNTIYF
- TRBJ1-5 - TRBV15 TGTGCCACCAGCAGAGGAACCTGGCAGCCCCAGCATTTT CATSRGTWQPQHF
- TRBJ1-1 TRBD1 TRBV20-1 TGCAGTGTCGGGACAGGGGGCGAGAGCACTGAAGCTTTCTTT CSVGTGGESTEAFF
- TRBJ1-2 TRBD1 TRBV7-2 TGTGCCAGCAGCTTATTAACAGGGGGGAAGAATGGCTACACCTTC CASSLLTGGKNGYTF
- TRBJ1-1 TRBD1 TRBV19 TGTGCCAGTGGGACAGGTGTGAACACTGAAGCTTTCTTT CASGTGVNTEAFF
- TRBJ1-6 - TRBV20-1 TGCAGTGCTAGCAGGCAGCCTGGGGGGGGACCCCTCCACTTT CSASRQPGGGPLHF
- TRBJ1-1 - TRBV6-1 TGTGCCAGCAGTGATTGGGATCCGAACACTGAAGCTTTCTTT CASSDWDPNTEAFF
- TRBJ2-2 - TRBV5-6 TGTGCCAGCAGCTTGTTGAAAAACACCGGGGAGCTGTTTTTT CASSLLKNTGELFF
- TRBJ1-2 - TRBV5-5 TGTGCCAGCAGCTTGGGGGCAGGGGCGAACTATGGCTACACCTTC CASSLGAGANYGYTF
once TRBJ1-1 - TRBV5-6 TGTGCCAGCAGCCCCAATGATGGAATTCTGAACACTGAAGCTTTCTTT CASSPNDGILNTEAFF
- TRBJ1-6 - TRBV20-1 TGCAGTGCTAGAGGGCAGGAGGATGTCGGTTCACCCCTCCACTTT CSARGQEDVGSPLHF
once TRBJ2-2 - TRBV11-2 TGTGCCAGCAGCTTCGATCTGAACACCGGGGAGCTGTTTTTT CASSFDLNTGELFF
- TRBJ1-1 - TRBV6-5 TGTGCCAGCAGTTACTCAAGAGCAGGGGAGGCTTTCTTT CASSYSRAGEAFF
- TRBJ2-1 - TRBV20-1 TGCAGTGCTGGGGGACAACTCTTC CSAGGQLF
- TRBJ2-2 TRBD1 TRBV7-2 TGTGCCAGCAGCTCGGGACAGGGGACCACCGGGGAGCTGTTTTTT CASSSGQGTTGELFF
once TRBJ2-7 - TRBV7-8 TGTGCCAGCAGCTTAGGGCCGTGGGCCTCCTACGAGCAGTACTTC CASSLGPWASYEQYF
- TRBJ2-2 - TRBV30 TGTGCCTGGAGGGGATTTGGGGTCGGAGCGTCCGGGGAGCTGTTTTTT CAWRGFGVGASGELFF
- TRBJ2-2 - TRBV11-1 TGTGCCAGCAGCTCCGCCAGAGGGACCGGGGAGCTGTTTTTT CASSSARGTGELFF
- TRBJ1-1 - TRBV29-1 TGCAGCGTTTCAGAGCTAAACACTGAAGCTTTCTTT CSVSELNTEAFF
- TRBJ1-1 - TRBV10-2 TGCGCCAGCAGTGTCCGGGGGGCCGACACTGAAGCTTTCTTT CASSVRGADTEAFF
- TRBJ1-3 - TRBV12-3/TRBV12-4 TGTGCCAGCAGTCAAAGGGGATCTGGAAACACCATATATTTT CASSQRGSGNTIYF
- TRBJ2-1 TRBD2 TRBV4-3 TGCGCCAGCAGCCAAGGCAGACTAGCGGGGAGCGAGCAGTTCTTC CASSQGRLAGSEQFF
- TRBJ2-5 TRBD2 TRBV5-4 TGTGCCAGCAGCCCCCCGCCCCCGGGACTAGCGGGGGAGACCCAGTACTTC CASSPPPPGLAGETQYF
- TRBJ2-3 - TRBV7-9 TGTGCCAGCAATCGATACGGCCTCCCAGATACGCAGTATTTT CASNRYGLPDTQYF
- TRBJ2-7 TRBD1 TRBV20-1 TGCAGTGCCCCGACAGGGGGCGAGAACGCGCAGTACTTC CSAPTGGENAQYF
- TRBJ1-4 - TRBV4-3 TGCGCCAGCAGCCAGCCCGGGGGGAATGAAAAACTGTTTTTT CASSQPGGNEKLFF
- TRBJ2-1 - TRBV6-5 TGTGCCAGCACCTTACTCAATGAGCAGTTCTTC CASTLLNEQFF
- TRBJ2-1 - TRBV6-4 TGTGCCAGCAGTTGGCAGGGGAACGATTACAATGAGCAGTTCTTC CASSWQGNDYNEQFF
- TRBJ2-3 TRBD2 TRBV7-2 TGTGCCAGCCGCCCACGGCGGGGGGCCATAGATACGCAGTATTTT CASRPRRGAIDTQYF
- TRBJ2-7 - TRBV5-1 TGCGCCAGCAGCATTGCTCCAGGGACCGTCGTGAGGGAGCAGTACTTC CASSIAPGTVVREQYF